Following are 15 T cell receptor beta chains from one sample sequenced in a study of cytomegalovirus exposure and HLA in healthy donors. The PCR used 60 Vbeta and 13 Jbeta primers. The method was immunoSEQ multiplex PCR; TCRdb's version includes in-frame clones alone and lacks a portion of them. The sample has over 95,000 clones; approximately 80% are singletons. Sequences were obtained from PBMCs. These receptors originate from a woman in her thirties or forties in good health and CMV-seropositive.

This clone turned up a few times. The identical CDR3 is also encoded by other nucleotide sequences in the sample. V usage is TRBV30 and J usage is TRBJ1-4; D call uncertain. The CDR3 is 12 residues long. From germline, CDR1 is GTSNPN and CDR2 SVGIG (reference sequence). V was shortened by 0 bases and J by 8 bases, with 7 bases between the two germline ends. CDR3 in amino acids: CAWSVLREKLFF. CDR3 sequence (DNA): TGTGCCTGGAGTGTACTCCGAGAAAAACTGTTTTTT.

The V and J genes are TRBV5-6 and TRBJ2-2, with 9 bases fitting TRBD1. The CDR3 is 15 residues long. Per the germline V gene, CDR1 is SGHDT and CDR2 is YYEEEE. Germline trimming cut 0 bases from V and 7 bases from J; bases unmatched to any gene: 4. DNA for the CDR3: TGTGCCAGCAGCTTGGACAGGGGGCTCGGCGGGGAGCTGTTTTTT. Protein: CASSLDRGLGGELFF.

The chain combines TRBV6-5 with TRBJ1-2; D ambiguous. Trimming took 0 bases from V and 4 from J, leaving 12 bases between them. From germline, CDR1 is MNHEY and CDR2 SVGAGI. The CDR3 loop spans 15 amino acids. In DNA, the CDR3 is TGTGCCAGCAGTTACTCTCGGGGTGGTACCTATGGCTACACCTTC. Translating it yields CASSYSRGGTYGYTF.

The chain is built from TRBV5-1 and TRBJ2-5, with D perhaps matching TRBD2 (6 bases). The CDR3 is made up of 14 amino acids. CDR1 SGHRS and CDR2 YFSETQ come from the germline V gene. Trimming took off 4 bases at V and 6 bases at J, with 16 bases between the two ends. Written as DNA, the CDR3 is TGCGCCAGCAGCCGCCCATGGGACTCCCAGACCCAGTACTTC. Translated, it gives CASSRPWDSQTQYF.

The V and J genes are TRBV4-1 and TRBJ2-5; possible D gene TRBD2, 6 bases. The CDR3 has 16 amino acids. The germline V and J ends were trimmed by 0 bases and 2 bases, with 13 bases remaining between them. CDR1 and CDR2 (germline): MGHRA, YSYEKL. In DNA, the CDR3 is TGCGCCAGCAGCCAAGAACCGGGAGAACCGCAAGAGACCCAGTACTTC. Translation gives CASSQEPGEPQETQYF.

J is TRBJ1-6 and V is TRBV9; 8 positions match TRBD1. The CDR3 has 14 amino acids. Germline CDR1 SGDLS, CDR2 YYNGEE. V shed 3 bases, J shed 8 bases, and the junction held 4 bases outside the gene matches. The CDR3 reads CASSGGTGDSPLHF. The CDR3 DNA follows: TGTGCCAGCAGCGGTGGGACAGGCGATTCACCCCTCCACTTT.

This chain uses TRBV6-5 with TRBJ1-3; 8 bases match TRBD1. The V and J ends lost 6 bases and 7 bases, in that order; junction bases with no gene match: 8. The CDR3 totals 14 residues. Looked up from germline, CDR1 is MNHEY and CDR2 is SVGAGI. This CDR3 is CASSRGQASNTIYF. The CDR3 DNA reads TGTGCCAGCAGCAGGGGACAGGCTTCCAACACCATATATTTT.

The chain recombines TRBV5-1 with TRBJ1-2, with D possibly being TRBD1 (5 bases). Germline-derived CDR1 and CDR2 are SGHRS and YFSETQ. Trimming took 0 bases from V and 8 from J, leaving 8 bases between them. This CDR3 region has 12 residues. The CDR3 DNA reads TGCGCCAGCAGCTTGGAGGGGTTCGGCTACACCTTC. Amino acid sequence: CASSLEGFGYTF. Drawing the rest from reference TRBV5-1 and TRBJ1-2, the complete variable domain is KAGVTQTPRYLIKTRGQQVTLSCSPISGHRSVSWYQQTPGQGLQFLFEYFSETQRNKGNFPGRFSGRQFSNSRSEMNVSTLELGDSALYLCASSLEGFGYTFGSGTRLTVV.

The chain links TRBV2 to TRBJ2-1; D is undetermined. Per the germline V gene, CDR1 is SNHLY and CDR2 is FYNNEI. Trimming cost V 7 bases and J 14 bases, with 15 bases left between them. The length of the CDR3 is 11 residues. The CDR3 is CASTTSLLKFF. In nucleotides, the CDR3 is TGTGCCAGCACCACGTCACTGTTGAAGTTCTTC.

V and J are TRBV2 and TRBJ1-5; perhaps TRBD1 as D (6 bases). Germline V gene sequence: CDR1 SNHLY, CDR2 FYNNEI. The ends were cut back, 8 bases at V and 7 bases at J, with 9 bases in the middle. The length of the CDR3 is 11 residues. The CDR3 is CASADRQPQHF. Written as DNA, the CDR3 is TGTGCCAGCGCCGACAGGCAGCCCCAGCATTTT.

The chain employs TRBV6-4 and TRBJ1-1; the D gene is possibly TRBD1 (6 bases). The V and J ends lost 5 bases and 1 base respectively, with 11 bases between them. This CDR3 has 14 amino acids. Germline CDR1 is MRHNA and CDR2 is SNTAGT. The CDR3 coding sequence is TGTGCCAGCAGTCAAACAGGGACGAACACTGAAGCTTTCTTT. Translated: CASSQTGTNTEAFF.

The chain carries TRBV10-3 and TRBJ2-5, with D tentatively TRBD2 (6 bases). Germline CDR1 reads ENHRY; CDR2 reads SYGVKD. The CDR3 is 13 residues long. Deletions cut 6 bases from V and 3 bases from J, with 11 bases between. CDR3 protein: CAISPVAEETQYF. CDR3 coding DNA: TGTGCCATCAGCCCCGTAGCGGAAGAGACCCAGTACTTC.

The chain uses TRBV27 and TRBJ2-7, with D possibly TRBD1 on 6 matching bases. The CDR3 consists of 14 residues. Trimming cost V 6 bases and J 2 bases, with 14 bases left between them. Germline assignment: CDR1 MNHEY and CDR2 SMNVEV (reference sequence). The CDR3 DNA reads as TGTGCCAGCAGCCTCCAGTGGGGGCCCTACGAGCAGTACTTC. Protein: CASSLQWGPYEQYF.

The V and J genes are TRBV4-2 and TRBJ1-5; TRBD1 aligns across 7 bases. The ends lost 0 bases at V and 6 bases at J; junction bases unmatched: 11. The CDR3 has 17 residues. From germline, CDR1 is LGHNA and CDR2 YNFKEQ. The CDR3 DNA is TGTGCCAGCAGCCAAGAAGCGGCAGGGGGAAGGGGTCAGCCCCAGCATTTT. It is translated as CASSQEAAGGRGQPQHF.

This clone was found a few times. The chain joins TRBV11-2 to TRBJ2-2; 9 bases are a match to TRBD2. Germline lookup yields CDR1 SGHAT and CDR2 FQNNGV. The J segment lost 1 base and the V segment lost 3 bases, leaving 3 bases of the junction unmatched. CDR3 size: 16 residues. The CDR3 here is CASSFASGVNTGELFF. The CDR3 coding sequence is TGTGCCAGCAGCTTCGCTAGCGGGGTGAACACCGGGGAGCTGTTTTTT.